These T cell receptor beta chains were read from a single sample in a study of cytomegalovirus exposure and HLA in healthy donors. Data came from immunoSEQ multiplex PCR; TCRdb stores just in-frame clones and leaves some out. Among roughly 150,000 clones, roughly 70% were seen once, and the ten largest hold under 2.5%. Material: PBMCs. The receptor source for this set is a woman in her fifties or sixties in good health and CMV-seropositive. The CDR3 runs from the conserved cysteine through the conserved F or W. Each record gives: D gene, V gene, J gene, clone size, CDR3 protein, CDR3 DNA. D genes are given only for firm matches. Expanded clones get a size class; other rows say once, few or many, or leave the size out.

d_gene: .
v_gene: TRBV30
j_gene: TRBJ1-1
abundance: .
CDR3aa: CAWSVFTHNTEAFF
CDR3nt: TGTGCCTGGAGTGTGTTCACACATAACACTGAAGCTTTCTTT

d_gene: .
v_gene: TRBV11-2
j_gene: TRBJ2-7
abundance: .
CDR3aa: CASSLTGGDYEQYF
CDR3nt: TGTGCCAGCAGCTTAACAGGGGGGGATTACGAGCAGTACTTC

d_gene: .
v_gene: TRBV7-9
j_gene: TRBJ1-1
abundance: few
CDR3aa: CASSPEGRAEAFF
CDR3nt: TGTGCCAGCAGCCCAGAGGGCCGGGCTGAAGCTTTCTTT

d_gene: .
v_gene: TRBV5-6
j_gene: TRBJ1-2
abundance: .
CDR3aa: CASSLVGGLDYGYTF
CDR3nt: TGTGCCAGCAGCTTGGTTGGGGGCTTAGACTATGGCTACACCTTC

d_gene: TRBD1
v_gene: TRBV6-5
j_gene: TRBJ2-3
abundance: .
CDR3aa: CASSYRGQLADTQYF
CDR3nt: TGTGCCAGCAGTTACAGGGGACAGCTTGCAGATACGCAGTATTTT

d_gene: TRBD1
v_gene: TRBV9
j_gene: TRBJ1-4
abundance: .
CDR3aa: CASSPRQGGEKLFF
CDR3nt: TGTGCCAGCAGCCCCCGACAGGGAGGTGAAAAACTGTTTTTT

d_gene: TRBD1
v_gene: TRBV5-1
j_gene: TRBJ1-2
abundance: .
CDR3aa: CASSSTGGTYGYTF
CDR3nt: TGCGCCAGCAGCTCTACAGGGGGCACCTATGGCTACACCTTC

d_gene: .
v_gene: TRBV5-1
j_gene: TRBJ1-1
abundance: .
CDR3aa: CASSLAGQVVTEAFF
CDR3nt: TGCGCCAGCAGCTTGGCCGGTCAGGTAGTCACTGAAGCTTTCTTT

d_gene: .
v_gene: TRBV18
j_gene: TRBJ1-1
abundance: few
CDR3aa: CASSGAVPEAFF
CDR3nt: TGTGCCAGCTCAGGGGCAGTTCCTGAAGCTTTCTTT

d_gene: .
v_gene: TRBV15
j_gene: TRBJ1-4
abundance: .
CDR3aa: CATSRDIRVLEKLFF
CDR3nt: TGTGCCACCAGCAGAGATATCAGGGTATTAGAAAAACTGTTTTTT

d_gene: .
v_gene: TRBV28
j_gene: TRBJ1-2
abundance: once
CDR3aa: CAIQREISYGYTF
CDR3nt: TGTGCCATTCAACGGGAGATTTCCTATGGCTACACCTTC

d_gene: TRBD1
v_gene: TRBV29-1
j_gene: TRBJ1-5
abundance: .
CDR3aa: CSGRTGAGNQPQHF
CDR3nt: TGCAGCGGCCGGACAGGTGCGGGCAATCAGCCCCAGCATTTT

d_gene: .
v_gene: TRBV2
j_gene: TRBJ1-1
abundance: .
CDR3aa: CASTIGNGANTEAFF
CDR3nt: TGTGCCAGCACCATTGGAAACGGAGCGAACACTGAAGCTTTCTTT

d_gene: TRBD2
v_gene: TRBV28
j_gene: TRBJ2-7
abundance: .
CDR3aa: CASSASGRNPYEQYF
CDR3nt: TGTGCCAGCAGTGCTAGCGGGAGGAATCCCTACGAGCAGTACTTC

d_gene: TRBD1
v_gene: TRBV10-3
j_gene: TRBJ1-2
abundance: .
CDR3aa: CAISESTGNYGYTF
CDR3nt: TGTGCCATCAGTGAGTCGACAGGGAACTATGGCTACACCTTC

d_gene: TRBD2
v_gene: TRBV4-1
j_gene: TRBJ2-5
abundance: .
CDR3aa: CASSQDFAGGQETQYF
CDR3nt: TGCGCCAGCAGCCAAGATTTCGCGGGAGGACAAGAGACCCAGTACTTC

d_gene: TRBD2
v_gene: TRBV5-6
j_gene: TRBJ2-5
abundance: .
CDR3aa: CASSLSGRGWETQYF
CDR3nt: TGTGCCAGCAGCTTGAGCGGGAGAGGTTGGGAGACCCAGTACTTC

d_gene: .
v_gene: TRBV6-1
j_gene: TRBJ2-1
abundance: .
CDR3aa: CATIWQGNEQFF
CDR3nt: TGTGCGACCATATGGCAGGGCAATGAGCAGTTCTTC

d_gene: TRBD1
v_gene: TRBV6-5
j_gene: TRBJ1-2
abundance: .
CDR3aa: CASSYGQGIDGYTF
CDR3nt: TGTGCCAGCAGTTATGGACAGGGCATAGATGGCTACACCTTC

d_gene: TRBD2
v_gene: TRBV5-1
j_gene: TRBJ2-5
abundance: few
CDR3aa: CASSLEGRERYGETQYF
CDR3nt: TGCGCCAGCAGCTTGGAGGGGCGGGAGAGGTATGGCGAGACCCAGTACTTC

d_gene: TRBD1
v_gene: TRBV5-1
j_gene: TRBJ2-7
abundance: .
CDR3aa: CASSLDGTGLYEQYF
CDR3nt: TGCGCCAGCAGCTTGGACGGGACAGGACTCTACGAGCAGTACTTC

d_gene: .
v_gene: TRBV19
j_gene: TRBJ1-1
abundance: .
CDR3aa: CASIPTVGSTEAFF
CDR3nt: TGTGCCAGTATCCCCACGGTCGGGTCCACTGAAGCTTTCTTT

d_gene: .
v_gene: TRBV5-8
j_gene: TRBJ2-3
abundance: few
CDR3aa: CASSLEGWGGRPTDTQYF
CDR3nt: TGTGCCAGCAGCTTGGAGGGGTGGGGTGGAAGGCCCACAGATACGCAGTATTTT

d_gene: TRBD1
v_gene: TRBV5-6
j_gene: TRBJ2-3
abundance: .
CDR3aa: CATRLGQGNPDTQYF
CDR3nt: TGTGCCACTCGCCTGGGACAGGGTAATCCAGATACGCAGTATTTT

d_gene: .
v_gene: TRBV7-2
j_gene: TRBJ1-1
abundance: .
CDR3aa: CASSLGPLNTEAFF
CDR3nt: TGTGCCAGCAGCTTGGGCCCCTTGAACACTGAAGCTTTCTTT

d_gene: .
v_gene: TRBV5-1
j_gene: TRBJ2-7
abundance: .
CDR3aa: CASSLSGLPYEQYF
CDR3nt: TGCGCCAGCAGCTTGTCCGGTCTACCCTACGAGCAGTACTTC

d_gene: TRBD1
v_gene: TRBV2
j_gene: TRBJ1-1
abundance: .
CDR3aa: CASSVSGTVNTEAFF
CDR3nt: TGTGCCAGCAGTGTATCCGGGACAGTCAACACTGAAGCTTTCTTT

d_gene: .
v_gene: TRBV9
j_gene: TRBJ1-3
abundance: .
CDR3aa: CASSPLQGTGNTIYF
CDR3nt: TGTGCCAGCAGCCCTCTCCAGGGAACTGGAAACACCATATATTTT

d_gene: TRBD1
v_gene: TRBV28
j_gene: TRBJ2-1
abundance: few
CDR3aa: CASSFNTGDEQFF
CDR3nt: TGTGCCAGCAGCTTCAATACAGGGGATGAGCAGTTCTTC

d_gene: .
v_gene: TRBV7-9
j_gene: TRBJ1-5
abundance: .
CDR3aa: CASSFDSQPQHF
CDR3nt: TGTGCCAGCAGCTTCGACAGTCAGCCCCAGCATTTT

d_gene: .
v_gene: TRBV7-6
j_gene: TRBJ2-7
abundance: few
CDR3aa: CASSIQSSTYEQYF
CDR3nt: TGTGCCAGCAGCATCCAGTCTTCGACCTACGAGCAGTACTTC

d_gene: .
v_gene: TRBV7-8
j_gene: TRBJ2-6
abundance: .
CDR3aa: CASSYSDSGANVLTF
CDR3nt: TGTGCCAGCAGCTATAGTGACTCTGGGGCCAACGTCCTGACTTTC

d_gene: .
v_gene: TRBV28
j_gene: TRBJ1-1
abundance: .
CDR3aa: CASSRSITEAFF
CDR3nt: TGTGCCAGCAGCCGCAGTATCACTGAAGCTTTCTTT

d_gene: TRBD1
v_gene: TRBV7-9
j_gene: TRBJ1-1
abundance: .
CDR3aa: CASSAPDRGEPEAFF
CDR3nt: TGTGCCAGCAGCGCACCGGACAGGGGGGAACCTGAAGCTTTCTTT

d_gene: TRBD2
v_gene: TRBV11-3
j_gene: TRBJ2-1
abundance: .
CDR3aa: CASSPGTSGDNEQFF
CDR3nt: TGTGCCAGCAGCCCAGGAACTAGCGGGGACAATGAGCAGTTCTTC

d_gene: .
v_gene: TRBV29-1
j_gene: TRBJ1-2
abundance: once
CDR3aa: CSTWTELYGYTF
CDR3nt: TGCAGCACCTGGACAGAGCTCTATGGCTACACCTTC

d_gene: .
v_gene: TRBV13
j_gene: TRBJ1-2
abundance: .
CDR3aa: CASSLVSNYGYTF
CDR3nt: TGTGCCAGCAGCTTAGTATCGAACTATGGCTACACCTTC

d_gene: .
v_gene: TRBV5-1
j_gene: TRBJ2-1
abundance: .
CDR3aa: CASSPEVTGYYNEQFF
CDR3nt: TGCGCCAGCAGCCCGGAGGTCACCGGATACTACAATGAGCAGTTCTTC

d_gene: .
v_gene: TRBV6-5
j_gene: TRBJ1-1
abundance: .
CDR3aa: CASSLNSQNTEAFF
CDR3nt: TGTGCCAGCAGTTTAAACAGTCAGAACACTGAAGCTTTCTTT

d_gene: .
v_gene: TRBV19
j_gene: TRBJ1-2
abundance: .
CDR3aa: CASSTTRLGYTF
CDR3nt: TGTGCCAGTAGTACCACGAGGCTGGGCTACACCTTC

d_gene: .
v_gene: TRBV7-6
j_gene: TRBJ1-4
abundance: few
CDR3aa: CASSLAADSHNEKLFF
CDR3nt: TGTGCCAGCAGCTTAGCCGCTGACAGCCATAATGAAAAACTGTTTTTT

d_gene: .
v_gene: TRBV6-1
j_gene: TRBJ1-1
abundance: .
CDR3aa: CASRANMNTEAFF
CDR3nt: TGTGCCAGCAGGGCCAATATGAACACTGAAGCTTTCTTT

d_gene: TRBD2
v_gene: TRBV19
j_gene: TRBJ2-1
abundance: once
CDR3aa: CASSIVTSGSWDNEQFF
CDR3nt: TGTGCCAGTAGTATAGTCACTAGCGGGAGTTGGGACAATGAGCAGTTCTTC

d_gene: .
v_gene: TRBV27
j_gene: TRBJ2-7
abundance: .
CDR3aa: CASSLSGYLYEQYF
CDR3nt: TGTGCCAGCAGTTTATCGGGCTACCTCTACGAGCAGTACTTC

d_gene: .
v_gene: TRBV5-4
j_gene: TRBJ1-2
abundance: .
CDR3aa: CASSLQGTVGDGYTF
CDR3nt: TGTGCCAGCAGCTTGCAGGGAACCGTTGGAGATGGCTACACCTTC

d_gene: TRBD1
v_gene: TRBV5-1
j_gene: TRBJ2-5
abundance: .
CDR3aa: CASSPDRAETQYF
CDR3nt: TGCGCCAGCAGTCCGGACAGGGCAGAGACCCAGTACTTC

d_gene: TRBD1
v_gene: TRBV5-1
j_gene: TRBJ2-2
abundance: .
CDR3aa: CASSVGDGTGTGELFF
CDR3nt: TGCGCCAGCTCCGTTGGGGACGGGACAGGCACCGGGGAGCTGTTTTTT

d_gene: .
v_gene: TRBV19
j_gene: TRBJ2-7
abundance: .
CDR3aa: CASSTGASYEQYF
CDR3nt: TGTGCCAGTAGTACAGGCGCCAGCTACGAGCAGTACTTC

d_gene: TRBD1
v_gene: TRBV5-1
j_gene: TRBJ2-4
abundance: few
CDR3aa: CASSSWTGENIQYF
CDR3nt: TGCGCCAGCAGCTCTTGGACAGGGGAAAACATTCAGTACTTC

d_gene: TRBD2
v_gene: TRBV11-3
j_gene: TRBJ2-3
abundance: .
CDR3aa: CASSTWGGGATDTQYF
CDR3nt: TGTGCCAGCAGCACGTGGGGGGGAGGAGCTACAGATACGCAGTATTTT

d_gene: TRBD2
v_gene: TRBV27
j_gene: TRBJ2-3
abundance: .
CDR3aa: CASSPPGLALGTDTQYF
CDR3nt: TGTGCCAGCAGCCCGCCGGGACTAGCGTTGGGCACAGATACGCAGTATTTT

d_gene: .
v_gene: TRBV5-1
j_gene: TRBJ1-1
abundance: .
CDR3aa: CASSAGQLGMTEAFF
CDR3nt: TGCGCCAGCAGTGCGGGTCAGTTAGGGATGACTGAAGCTTTCTTT